This T cell receptor beta chain was documented in a study of T cells after yellow fever vaccination. TCRdb reprocessed the 5' RACE reads via MiXCR and lists one record per CDR3 protein. The sample carries about 400,000 distinct CDR3 sequences, approximately 5.7% recorded once. Germline CDR1 is SGHTA and CDR2 is FQGTGA. The V gene lost 1 base and the J gene lost 3 bases, with 10 bases spanning the gap. The CDR3 runs 15 residues. This clonotype was seen only a few times. The chain links TRBV7-3 to TRBJ2-1; D might be TRBD2 (5 bases). The TCR sequence derives from a man aged 30 to 45 who received the YFV17D yellow fever vaccine. The starting material was PBMCs, obtained 5 days after the yellow fever booster vaccination. The CDR3 bases are TGTGCCAGCAGCTTAAATAGCGTTGGCTACAATGAGCAGTTCTTC. This sequence encodes CASSLNSVGYNEQFF. Supplemented by reference TRBV7-3 and TRBJ2-1, the full variable domain reads GAGVSQTPSNKVTEKGKYVELRCDPISGHTALYWYRQSLGQGPEFLIYFQGTGAADDSGLPNDRFFAVRPEGSVSTLKIQRTERGDSAVYLCASSLNSVGYNEQFFGPGTRLTVL.